These T cell receptor beta chains were read from a single sample in a study of blood T cells in healthy people across ages. TCRdb called the 5' RACE reads again in MiXCR, with one record for every CDR3 protein. The sample includes 850,000 or so distinct CDR3 sequences, around 30% of them seen just once. Sequenced material: blood. These receptors were taken from a woman of 80 years or more in good health. Each CDR3 is given with its conserved first and last residue. A D gene is named only where the DNA matches it firmly. Clone sizes are given selectively: once, few, many, or a class where the clone is expanded.

size	D	V	J	DNA	CDR3
-	-	TRBV9	TRBJ1-6	TGTGCCAGCAGCCAACAAACAGGGAGTAATTCACCCCTCCACTTT	CASSQQTGSNSPLHF
few	TRBD1	TRBV5-4	TRBJ2-3	TGTGCCAGCAGCTTGGGGGGACAGGGCTCTTCGGATACGCAGTATTTT	CASSLGGQGSSDTQYF
many	-	TRBV5-4	TRBJ2-5	TGTGCCAGCAGCTTCACCGAGAGGTTCGTTCAAGAGACCCAGTACTTC	CASSFTERFVQETQYF
many	TRBD1	TRBV29-1	TRBJ2-1	TGCAGCGTTGGAATCAGGGGGCTGGGGGGTGAGCAGTTCTTC	CSVGIRGLGGEQFF
many	-	TRBV7-9	TRBJ2-7	TGTGCCAGCAGCCCGTGGGGGGCTTCCTACGAGCAGTACTTC	CASSPWGASYEQYF
many	-	TRBV25-1	TRBJ2-1	TGTGCCAGCAGTGAATCTACCCGTCCCAACAATGAGCAGTTCTTC	CASSESTRPNNEQFF
many	-	TRBV9	TRBJ1-2	TGTGCCAGCAGCGTAGACGGGTGGTTGACTAGAGGCTACACCTTC	CASSVDGWLTRGYTF
many	-	TRBV7-2	TRBJ2-7	TGTGCCAGCAGCTTAGTTGACAAAGCCTACGAGCAGTACTTC	CASSLVDKAYEQYF
few	-	TRBV6-1	TRBJ1-4	TGTGCCAGCAGATCCGGGGCCTCCCAGGGCGAAAAACTGTTTTTT	CASRSGASQGEKLFF
-	TRBD2	TRBV20-1	TRBJ2-1	TGCAGTGCCCCCTCCCTGGGCAGCGGGGATAACAATGAGCAGTTCTTC	CSAPSLGSGDNNEQFF
-	-	TRBV27	TRBJ2-7	TGTGCCAGCAGTTACCTATCCTACAATGAGCAGTACTTC	CASSYLSYNEQYF
many	-	TRBV27	TRBJ2-7	TGTGCCAGCAGTAGCTCGTTGGGGGTCCCCTCCTACGAGCAGTACTTC	CASSSSLGVPSYEQYF
many	-	TRBV29-1	TRBJ2-3	TGCAGCGGGGGGGTACTCGCAGATACGCAGTATTTT	CSGGVLADTQYF
many	-	TRBV7-9	TRBJ2-3	TGTGCCAGCAGCCCCGGGACACATCATCTGTATTTT	CASSPGTHHLYF
many	TRBD2	TRBV12-3/TRBV12-4	TRBJ2-3	TGTGCCAGCACCTTAGCGGGGGGAGGGTATACGCAGTATTTT	CASTLAGGGYTQYF
-	TRBD2	TRBV5-1	TRBJ2-3	TGCGCCAGCAGCCCATTAAGAGCGGGGGGGCCAACAGATACGCAGTATTTT	CASSPLRAGGPTDTQYF
many	-	TRBV4-2	TRBJ1-5	TGTGCCAGCAGCCAAGAATTAGGGCGTCGCAGACTAGATCAGCCCCAGCATTTT	CASSQELGRRRLDQPQHF
-	-	TRBV27	TRBJ1-4	TGTGCCAGCAGTTTATCCTTTTCCAATGAAAAACTGTTTTTT	CASSLSFSNEKLFF
few	-	TRBV24-1	TRBJ1-2	TGTGCCACCAGTTGGGTCGGGGGAGAAAGGGGCTACACCTTC	CATSWVGGERGYTF
-	-	TRBV5-4	TRBJ1-1	TGTGCCAGCAGCGTTCAGACCGGGGGGAACACTGAAGCTTTCTTT	CASSVQTGGNTEAFF
few	-	TRBV20-1	TRBJ2-3	TGCAGTGCCCGGTCCGAGATCCGATCTTGGGATACGCAGTATTTT	CSARSEIRSWDTQYF
-	-	TRBV5-1	TRBJ1-6	TGCGCCGGCAGCTTGGCCGGTCAGTTTGTGAATTCACCCCTCCACTTT	CAGSLAGQFVNSPLHF
many	TRBD2	TRBV6-1	TRBJ2-7	TGTGCCAGCAGGGGCTCCGGGACTAGCGGGGGGCGCTCCTACGAGCAGTACTTC	CASRGSGTSGGRSYEQYF
many	-	TRBV27	TRBJ2-5	TGTGCCAGCAGTTCGCTGAACAGGGAAACTGGGACCCAGTACTTC	CASSSLNRETGTQYF
-	TRBD1	TRBV10-3	TRBJ2-6	TGTGCCATCAGTGCCTCCGTGACAGGGGGCCCCTCTGGGGCCAACGTCCTGACTTTC	CAISASVTGGPSGANVLTF
many	-	TRBV7-2	TRBJ2-3	TGTGCCAGCAGCTTAGCAGCTCGTGGACGGGGTCCAGATACGCAGTATTTT	CASSLAARGRGPDTQYF
few	-	TRBV5-4	TRBJ2-3	TGTGCCAGCAGGTTTCGAGGGGGTGCAATTCGCACAGATACGCAGTATTTT	CASRFRGGAIRTDTQYF
-	-	TRBV6-5	TRBJ2-7	TGTGCCAGCAGTTACTCGTTACGCGCAGGGGAGGGTGAGCGGTACTTC	CASSYSLRAGEGERYF
many	TRBD1	TRBV18	TRBJ2-4	TGTGCCAGCTCAGGGACAGGGGGCTTTACCAAAAACATTCAGTACTTC	CASSGTGGFTKNIQYF
many	TRBD2	TRBV20-1	TRBJ2-3	TGCAGTGTTTCAGCGGGGGGGCAATTAGGGTTTACAGATACGCAGTATTTT	CSVSAGGQLGFTDTQYF
few	-	TRBV6-1	TRBJ1-5	TGTGCCAGCAAAATAAGGAGTTATTATAGCAATCAGCCCCAGCATTTT	CASKIRSYYSNQPQHF
many	TRBD2	TRBV5-5	TRBJ2-7	TGTGCCAGCAGCTCCCGGGACTACTCCTACGAGCAGTACTTC	CASSSRDYSYEQYF
few	TRBD1	TRBV6-2/TRBV6-3	TRBJ1-2	TGTGCCAGCAGCCCAGTTGGGACAGGGGCACATGGCTACACCTTC	CASSPVGTGAHGYTF
few	-	TRBV18	TRBJ1-1	TGTGCCAGCTCACCCCAGGGTGACACTGAAGCTTTCTTT	CASSPQGDTEAFF
many	-	TRBV24-1	TRBJ2-5	TGTGCCACCAGTGATTTTGTCAGCAAGGGGCAAGAGACCCAGTACTTC	CATSDFVSKGQETQYF
-	-	TRBV11-2	TRBJ1-3	TGTGCCAGCAGCGAGACGACCGGCCGGGCCATATATTTT	CASSETTGRAIYF
-	-	TRBV5-1	TRBJ2-1	TGCGCCAGCAGCTTAATAACAGCCATCCCCTACAATGAGCAGTTCTTC	CASSLITAIPYNEQFF
many	-	TRBV30	TRBJ2-3	TGTGCCTGGAGTGAATTCACAGATACGCAGTATTTT	CAWSEFTDTQYF
many	-	TRBV7-9	TRBJ2-5	TGTGCCAGCAGCTTCCGCCAGGAGGAGCAGTACTTC	CASSFRQEEQYF
many	TRBD2	TRBV7-2	TRBJ2-1	TGTGCCAGCAGCCCCCAGCGGGGGGGCTGGTCCTACAATGAGCAGTTCTTC	CASSPQRGGWSYNEQFF
many	-	TRBV12-3/TRBV12-4	TRBJ1-2	TGTGCCAGCAGCCCTTCGGGGGGAAGAGGCTACACCTTC	CASSPSGGRGYTF
many	-	TRBV20-1	TRBJ1-1	TGCAGTGCTAGAGTAGGTCAGGATGAAGCTTTCTTT	CSARVGQDEAFF
few	TRBD1	TRBV6-6	TRBJ1-4	TGTGCCAGCACGAACGAGCAGGGGGGGTCAACTAATGAAAAACTGTTTTTT	CASTNEQGGSTNEKLFF
many	TRBD2	TRBV24-1	TRBJ2-1	TGTGCCACCAGTGACGGGACGATCGGAGGGCTTACCTTAGCGGGGGCCTCCTACAATGAGCAGTTCTTC	CATSDGTIGGLTLAGASYNEQFF
few	TRBD1	TRBV9	TRBJ1-2	TGTGTCAGCAGCGTAGGAAACAGGGGCAACTATGGCTACACCTTC	CVSSVGNRGNYGYTF
many	-	TRBV5-6	TRBJ2-3	TGTGCCAGCAGCGGGGGAATTGAGGTAGATACGCAGTATTTT	CASSGGIEVDTQYF
few	-	TRBV6-1	TRBJ1-1	TGTGCCAGCAGTGAACGGGCGGGGGCTGGCACTGAAGCTTTCTTT	CASSERAGAGTEAFF
-	TRBD2	TRBV5-5	TRBJ2-5	TGTGCCAGCAGCTTGTCGGGACTAGCGGGGGGGAAGTACTTC	CASSLSGLAGGKYF
-	TRBD1	TRBV7-2	TRBJ1-1	TGTGCCAGCAGCTTAGCCCCGGGGACAGTCAACACTGAAGCTTTCTTT	CASSLAPGTVNTEAFF